Presented here are 27 T cell receptor beta chains from one specimen sequenced in a study of cytomegalovirus exposure and HLA in healthy donors. The primer mix had 60 Vbeta and 13 Jbeta primers. Profiling relied on immunoSEQ multiplex PCR, and the TCRdb table lists in-frame clones only, not all of them. The sample includes under 250,000 clones, about four fifths seen only once; the top ten take 10%. Sequencing was done on a sample of PBMCs. The receptors shown here come from a woman in her fifties or sixties in good health and CMV-seropositive.

The J gene is TRBJ2-3, the V gene TRBV15; D not certain. The V end was cut by 3 bases, the J end by 2 bases, with 15 bases between. Looked up from germline, CDR1 is LNHNV and CDR2 is YYDKDF (reference sequence). The CDR3 is 16 amino acids. In DNA form, the CDR3 reads TGTGCCACCAGCAGTGTTTCGTTGGAGACCACAGATACGCAGTATTTT. Encoded protein: CATSSVSLETTDTQYF.

The V call is TRBV5-1, the J call TRBJ2-7, with 8 bases that match TRBD1. The V gene's germline CDR1 is SGHRS and CDR2 YFSETQ. The CDR3 loop spans 13 amino acids. Trimming at V came to 6 bases and at J to 3 bases, leaving 5 bases not matched to a gene. The CDR3 DNA reads TGCGCCAGCAACCTCGACAGGGGCTACGAGCAGTACTTC. This codes for CASNLDRGYEQYF.

This clone occurred once. The chain combines TRBV7-8 with TRBJ1-4; 7 bases fit TRBD1. Germline V gene lookup returns CDR1 SGHVS and CDR2 FQNEAQ. V lost 5 bases and J lost 8; bases outside the gene matches: 14. This CDR3 region has 16 residues. The CDR3 DNA reads as TGTGCCAGCAGCATAGAGGTTGGGTGGGACAGCGAAAAACTGTTTTTT. It is translated as CASSIEVGWDSEKLFF.

This chain joins TRBV18 and TRBJ2-4; 10 nucleotides line up with TRBD1. The V gene's germline CDR1 is KGHSH and CDR2 LQKENI. J lost 2 bases, V lost 0 bases, and 4 bases had no gene match. The CDR3 totals 17 residues. The CDR3 DNA follows: TGTGCCAGCTCACCACCGGGACAGGGGATTTCCAAAAACATTCAGTACTTC. Amino acid sequence: CASSPPGQGISKNIQYF.

The chain combines TRBV6-6 with TRBJ2-7; D call uncertain. CDR1 and CDR2 from the germline V gene are MNHNY and SVGAGI (reference sequence). V shed 2 bases and J shed 1 base, with 6 bases lying between them. The CDR3 contains 13 residues. The CDR3 sequence: CASSYEYSYEQYF. CDR3 DNA sequence: TGTGCCAGCAGTTACGAGTATTCCTACGAGCAGTACTTC.

The chain couples TRBV5-1 to TRBJ1-6; no definite D call. Germline V gives CDR1 SGHRS, CDR2 YFSETQ. The CDR3 extends over 18 amino acids. V lost 5 bases and J 0 bases, leaving 18 bases between the germline ends. CDR3 DNA: TGCGCCAGCAGTGAGTTCGGAGCCTATAGCTCCTATAATTCACCCCTCCACTTT. Translation: CASSEFGAYSSYNSPLHF.

This clone has more than one count but fewer than ten. The chain has TRBV5-6 and TRBJ1-2; TRBD1 is a possible D gene (6 bases). V was shortened by 9 bases and J by 4 bases, with 13 bases between the two germline ends. Germline V lookup: CDR1 SGHDT, CDR2 YYEEEE. The CDR3 consists of 12 residues. The CDR3: CATSGGGYGYTF. In DNA form, the CDR3 reads TGTGCCACCTCGGGAGGGGGCTATGGCTACACCTTC.

The rearrangement uses TRBV11-1 and TRBJ2-7; 8 bases fit TRBD1. Germline values: CDR1 SGHAT, CDR2 FQDESV (reference sequence). CDR3 length: 15 residues. J gave up 4 bases and V 2 bases, and 7 bases lay outside the gene matches. DNA for the CDR3: TGTGCCAGCAGCTTACAGACAGGGGTAGTATACGAGCAGTACTTC. Amino acid sequence: CASSLQTGVVYEQYF.

J is TRBJ2-3 and V is TRBV18; D is uncertain. The CDR3 extends over 16 amino acids. CDR1 and CDR2 (germline): KGHSH, LQKENI. V shed 4 bases and J shed 1 base, with 15 bases lying between them. The CDR3 DNA is TGTGCCAGCTCACGGTTTGGATACAGTGGCACAGATACGCAGTATTTT. This codes for CASSRFGYSGTDTQYF.

This chain connects TRBV5-1 to TRBJ2-2, with D tentatively TRBD1 (6 bases). The CDR3 runs to 15 residues. Per germline, CDR1 SGHRS and CDR2 YFSETQ. V dropped 0 bases and J dropped 4 bases, with 10 bases sitting between them. Here the CDR3 reads CASSLVGHVTGELFF. CDR3 DNA sequence: TGCGCCAGCAGCTTGGTGGGACACGTCACCGGGGAGCTGTTTTTT.

The CDR3 sequence: CASTPGAVNTEAFF. For the CDR3, the DNA is TGTGCCAGCACCCCGGGAGCGGTGAACACTGAAGCTTTCTTT. This chain connects TRBV6-1 to TRBJ1-1; D ambiguous. In germline, CDR1 is MNHNS, CDR2 SASEGT. CDR3 length: 14 amino acids. V shed 7 bases and J shed 0 bases, with 12 bases lying between them.

The genes are TRBV19 and TRBJ2-5; no reliable D call. Germline V CDR1 and CDR2: LNHDA, SQIVND (reference sequence). This CDR3 has 11 residues. Trimming took 6 bases from V and 7 from J, leaving 9 bases between them. The CDR3 sequence: CASRTGWTQYF. As DNA, the CDR3 is TGTGCCAGTAGGACGGGTTGGACCCAGTACTTC.

The count of this clone is one. The V gene is TRBV7-8, the J gene TRBJ1-1, with D maybe TRBD1 (6 bases). Per the germline V gene, CDR1 is SGHVS and CDR2 is FQNEAQ. This CDR3 spans 12 amino acids. Trimming shortened V by 5 bases and J by 7 bases, and 11 bases separated the two germline ends. CDR3 in amino acids: CASSDDRNEAFF. In DNA form, the CDR3 reads TGTGCCAGCAGCGATGACAGGAATGAAGCTTTCTTT.

This chain joins TRBV21-1 and TRBJ1-4. TRBV21-1 is flagged as a pseudogene. There are 13 residues in the CDR3. Here the CDR3 DNA reads TGTGCCAGCACGCAAGAGTTGCGGGAAAAACTGTTTTTT. Translation: CASTQELREKLFF.

V and J are TRBV5-1 and TRBJ2-3, with D perhaps TRBD1 (6 bases). CDR3 length: 15 amino acids. The germline gives CDR1 SGHRS, CDR2 YFSETQ. The ends were cut back, 1 base at V and 1 base at J, with 10 bases in the middle. CDR3 bases: TGCGCCAGCAGCTTGCAACAGGGCGGCACAGATACGCAGTATTTT. This sequence encodes CASSLQQGGTDTQYF.

CDR3 sequence (DNA): TGTGCCAGCATTAGGGGACAGGGTTACTATGGCTACACCTTC. Translating gives CASIRGQGYYGYTF. The V call is TRBV6-1, the J call TRBJ1-2; TRBD1 matches at 9 bases. With 7 bases clipped from V and 3 bases from J, the junction kept 6 bases outside the gene matches. Per germline, CDR1 MNHNS and CDR2 SASEGT. The CDR3 sequence is 14 residues long.

V gene TRBV10-3 combines with J gene TRBJ1-4, with unresolved D. V was clipped by 3 bases and J by 6 bases, with 5 bases between them. Germline lookup yields CDR1 ENHRY and CDR2 SYGVKD. This CDR3 spans 12 amino acids. This CDR3 reads CAISDQDEKLFF. CDR3 bases: TGTGCCATCAGTGACCAGGATGAAAAACTGTTTTTT.

The CDR3, as DNA: TGTGCCAGTGAGGGTCGTGATAGCAATCAGCCCCAGCATTTT. Translated: CASEGRDSNQPQHF. The chain has TRBV6-6 and TRBJ1-5; D is uncertain. The germline CDR1 and CDR2 sequences are MNHNY and SVGAGI (reference sequence). The CDR3 length is 14 residues. Trimming cost V 9 bases and J 0 bases, with 12 bases left between them.

The chain carries TRBV6-1 and TRBJ1-1, with 10 bases that match TRBD1. CDR1 is MNHNS and CDR2 is SASEGT in the germline V gene. The CDR3 has 16 amino acids. V was clipped by 4 bases and J by 1 base; unmatched bases: 6. CDR3 sequence (DNA): TGTGCCAGCAGTGGCCGGGACAGGGGATCGAACACTGAAGCTTTCTTT. Protein product: CASSGRDRGSNTEAFF.

V usage is TRBV30 and J usage is TRBJ1-4; D not certain. Trimming left V 5 bases short and J 3 bases short, with 7 bases between. Germline loops: CDR1 GTSNPN, CDR2 SVGIG (reference sequence). The CDR3 has 12 residues. The chain's CDR3 is CAWSGANEKLFF. The CDR3 region has the DNA TGTGCCTGGTCTGGAGCTAATGAAAAACTGTTTTTT.

V is TRBV7-8 and J is TRBJ1-2; 7 bases are a match to TRBD1. The V and J ends lost 3 bases and 3 bases, in that order; junction bases with no gene match: 16. Per germline, CDR1 SGHVS and CDR2 FQNEAQ. This CDR3 contains 18 residues. DNA for the CDR3: TGTGCCAGCAGCTTCAATCAAAATGTAGACAGGGCTTACTATGGCTACACCTTC. This translates into CASSFNQNVDRAYYGYTF.

DNA for the CDR3: TGTGCCAGCAGGGCCGACAGAGGCTATGGCTACACCTTC. Protein: CASRADRGYGYTF. The chain links TRBV6-5 to TRBJ1-2, with a weak D call TRBD1 (5 bases). Germline V gene data show CDR1 as MNHEY and CDR2 as SVGAGI. The CDR3 runs to 13 residues. Trimming removed 6 bases from V and 4 bases from J, with 12 bases in between.

This chain uses TRBV7-3 with TRBJ1-6, with 9 positions matching TRBD1. The CDR3 loop spans 16 amino acids. Germline CDR1 and CDR2: SGHTA and FQGTGA. The J segment lost 5 bases and the V segment lost 5 bases, leaving 7 bases of the junction unmatched. CDR3 protein: CASSPLGTGNNSPLHF. The CDR3 nucleotides are TGTGCCAGCAGCCCTCTCGGGACAGGGAATAATTCACCCCTCCACTTT.

The rearrangement joins TRBV30 to TRBJ1-2, with D possibly TRBD1 on 5 matching bases. The CDR3 is made up of 15 amino acids. Trimming removed 7 bases at V and 4 bases at J, with 22 bases between. Germline CDR1 GTSNPN, CDR2 SVGIG (reference sequence). Here the CDR3 reads CAYQFDSAPGYGYTF. DNA for the CDR3: TGTGCCTATCAGTTTGACAGCGCCCCGGGCTATGGCTACACCTTC. Variable domain in full (rest from reference TRBV30 and TRBJ1-2): SQTIHQWPATLVQPVGSPLSLECTVEGTSNPNLYWYRQAAGRGLQLLFYSVGIGQISSEVPQNLSASRPQDRQFILSSKKLLLSDSGFYLCAYQFDSAPGYGYTFGSGTRLTVV.

This rearrangement joins TRBV6-6 to TRBJ1-4, with TRBD1 matching over 10 bases. The ends lost 6 bases at V and 7 bases at J; junction bases unmatched: 5. This CDR3 region has 14 residues. Germline-derived CDR1 and CDR2 are MNHNY and SVGAGI (reference sequence). CDR3 loop: CASRMTGGAEKLFF. CDR3 in DNA: TGTGCCAGCAGGATGACAGGGGGCGCTGAAAAACTGTTTTTT.

This chain joins TRBV7-9 and TRBJ1-3, with TRBD1 as a possible D gene (5 bases). V gave up 1 base and J gave up 7 bases, with 11 bases separating them. CDR1 and CDR2 (germline): SEHNR, FQNEAQ (reference sequence). CDR3 length equals 14 residues. The CDR3 nucleotides read TGTGCCAGCAGCTTAGAGGCGGGACGGAACACCATATATTTT. Residues: CASSLEAGRNTIYF.

On this clone itself: The sample has other DNA sequences that encode this CDR3 too. The rearrangement links TRBV5-1 to TRBJ1-1; the D gene is possibly TRBD1 (5 bases). V was cut by 0 bases and J by 1 base, with 7 bases left in between. In germline, CDR1 is SGHRS, CDR2 YFSETQ. The CDR3 is 14 residues long. The CDR3 region is CASSLGGGNTEAFF. The CDR3 nucleotides read TGCGCCAGCAGCTTGGGCGGGGGGAACACTGAAGCTTTCTTT.